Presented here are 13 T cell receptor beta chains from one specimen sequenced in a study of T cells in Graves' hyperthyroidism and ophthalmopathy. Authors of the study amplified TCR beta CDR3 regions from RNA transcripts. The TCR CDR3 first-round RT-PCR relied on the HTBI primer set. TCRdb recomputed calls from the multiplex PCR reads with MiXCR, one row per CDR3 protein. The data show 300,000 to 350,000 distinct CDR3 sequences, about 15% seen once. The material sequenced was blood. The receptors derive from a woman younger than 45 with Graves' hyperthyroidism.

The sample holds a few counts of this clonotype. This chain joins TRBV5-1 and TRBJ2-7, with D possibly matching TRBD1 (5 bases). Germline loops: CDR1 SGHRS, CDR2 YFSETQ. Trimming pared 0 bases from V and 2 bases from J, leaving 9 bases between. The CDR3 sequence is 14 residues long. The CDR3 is CASSLDWGPYEQYF. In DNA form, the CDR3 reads TGCGCCAGCAGCTTGGACTGGGGCCCCTACGAGCAGTACTTC.

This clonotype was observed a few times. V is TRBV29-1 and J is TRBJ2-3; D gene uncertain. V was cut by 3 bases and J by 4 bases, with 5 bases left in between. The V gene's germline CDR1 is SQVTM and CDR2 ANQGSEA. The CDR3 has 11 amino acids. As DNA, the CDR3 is TGCAGCGTTGAGGGGTCAGATACGCAGTATTTT. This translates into CSVEGSDTQYF.

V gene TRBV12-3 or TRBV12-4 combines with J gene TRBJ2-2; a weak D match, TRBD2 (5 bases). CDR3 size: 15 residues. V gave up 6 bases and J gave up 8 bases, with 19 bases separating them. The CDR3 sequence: CASSPRSDPGGELFF. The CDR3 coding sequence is TGTGCCAGCAGCCCACGTTCGGACCCGGGAGGGGAGCTGTTTTTT.

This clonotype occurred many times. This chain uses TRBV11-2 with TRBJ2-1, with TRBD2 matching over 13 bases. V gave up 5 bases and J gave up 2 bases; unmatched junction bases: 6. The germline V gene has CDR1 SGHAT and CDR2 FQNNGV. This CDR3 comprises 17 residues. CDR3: CASSPETSGRAYNEQFF. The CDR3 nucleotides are TGTGCCAGCAGCCCGGAAACTAGCGGGAGGGCCTACAATGAGCAGTTCTTC.

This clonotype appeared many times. The CDR3 spells CASQRGLTDTQYF. Here the CDR3 DNA reads TGTGCCAGCCAAAGGGGGCTCACAGATACGCAGTATTTT. The J gene is TRBJ2-3, the V gene TRBV6-1, with 7 nucleotides matching TRBD1. The CDR3 is 13 amino acids. Germline V CDR1 and CDR2: MNHNS, SASEGT. Unmatched junction bases numbered 4, after V lost 8 bases and J lost 2 bases.

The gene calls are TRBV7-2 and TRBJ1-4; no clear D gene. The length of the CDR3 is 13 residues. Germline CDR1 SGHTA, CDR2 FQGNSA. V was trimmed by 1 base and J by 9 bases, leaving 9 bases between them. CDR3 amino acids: CASSLGPGKKLFF. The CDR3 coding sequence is TGTGCCAGCAGCTTAGGGCCAGGCAAAAAACTGTTTTTT.

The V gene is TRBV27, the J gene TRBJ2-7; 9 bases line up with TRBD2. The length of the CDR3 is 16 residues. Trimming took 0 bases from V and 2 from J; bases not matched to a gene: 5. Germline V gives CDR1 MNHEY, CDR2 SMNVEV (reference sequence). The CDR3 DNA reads TGTGCCAGCAGTTTATCACGGACTAGCGAACCCTACGAGCAGTACTTC. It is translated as CASSLSRTSEPYEQYF.

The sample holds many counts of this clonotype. CDR3 nucleotide sequence: TGTGCCAGCAGTGTAACTAGCGGGCCCTACGAGCAGTACTTC. Its translation: CASSVTSGPYEQYF. The chain joins TRBV27 to TRBJ2-7; TRBD2 matches 9 bases. Germline CDR1 and CDR2: MNHEY and SMNVEV (reference sequence). This CDR3 spans 14 amino acids. V dropped 5 bases and J dropped 2; count of bases not matched to a gene: 4.

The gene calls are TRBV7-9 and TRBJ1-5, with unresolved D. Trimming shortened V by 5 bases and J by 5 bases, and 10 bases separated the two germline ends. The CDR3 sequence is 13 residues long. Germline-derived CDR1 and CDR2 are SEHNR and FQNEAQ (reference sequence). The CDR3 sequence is CASSPATDQPQHF. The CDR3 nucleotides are TGTGCCAGCAGCCCGGCGACGGATCAGCCCCAGCATTTT.

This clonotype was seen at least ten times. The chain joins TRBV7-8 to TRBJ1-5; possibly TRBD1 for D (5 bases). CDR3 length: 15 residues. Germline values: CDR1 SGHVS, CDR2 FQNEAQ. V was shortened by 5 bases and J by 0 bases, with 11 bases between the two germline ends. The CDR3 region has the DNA TGTGCCAGCAGCCAAGGGGTGAATAGCAATCAGCCCCAGCATTTT. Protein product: CASSQGVNSNQPQHF.

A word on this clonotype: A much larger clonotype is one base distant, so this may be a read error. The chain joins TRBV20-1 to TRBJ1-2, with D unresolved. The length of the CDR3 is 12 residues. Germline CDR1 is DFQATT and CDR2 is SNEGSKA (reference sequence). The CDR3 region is CSASGRNYGHTF. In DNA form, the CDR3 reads TGCAGTGCTAGTGGCAGGAACTATGGCCACACCTTC.

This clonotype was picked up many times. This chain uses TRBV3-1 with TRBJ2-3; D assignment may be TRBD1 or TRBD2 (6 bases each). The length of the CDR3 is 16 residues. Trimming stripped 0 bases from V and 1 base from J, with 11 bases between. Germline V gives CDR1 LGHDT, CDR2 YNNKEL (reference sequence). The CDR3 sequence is CASSQEGAGRTDTQYF. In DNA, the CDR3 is TGTGCCAGCAGCCAAGAGGGGGCGGGACGCACAGATACGCAGTATTTT.

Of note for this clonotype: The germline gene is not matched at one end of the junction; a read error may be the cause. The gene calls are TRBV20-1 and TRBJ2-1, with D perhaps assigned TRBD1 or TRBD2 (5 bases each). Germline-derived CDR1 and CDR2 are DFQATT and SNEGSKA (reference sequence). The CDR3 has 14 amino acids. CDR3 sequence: CSAETGRHYNGQFF. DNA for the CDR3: TGCAGTGCCGAGACGGGACGACACTACAATGGGCAGTTCTTC.